This entry features one TCR beta chain sequence. Its matching antigen is unknown. CDR1 and CDR2 (germline): SGDLS, YYNGEE. V was clipped by 3 bases and J by 0 bases, with 5 bases between them. The CDR3 contains 13 residues. The source of the sample is a study of T cells in Graves' hyperthyroidism and ophthalmopathy. Amplified regions were TCR beta CDR3 sequences from RNA transcripts. The HTBI primer set served for first-round RT-PCR of the TCR CDR3. TCRdb passed the multiplex PCR reads through MiXCR, listing each CDR3 protein once. Found here are approximately 32,000 distinct CDR3 sequences, around half of them singletons; the top ten hold approximately 6.2%. Study results and caveats: Most clonotypes that expanded in the thyroid above 0.001 also showed up in blood.

Sequenced: blood. J is TRBJ2-3 and V is TRBV9; no clear D gene. The receptor was isolated from a woman between 50 and 59 years old with Graves' hyperthyroidism that later progressed to Graves' ophthalmopathy. The CDR3 loop reads CASSELSTDTQYF. The CDR3 coding sequence is TGTGCCAGCAGCGAACTCAGCACAGATACGCAGTATTTT.